This T cell receptor (beta chain) was identified in a study of cytomegalovirus exposure and HLA in healthy donors. Notes on the study in general: Later work found that TCR association rates differed between HLA loci; DRB1 had the most and HLA-C the fewest. After further analysis at a later stage, 16,951 TCR beta sequences were associated with HLA alleles at 0.05 false discovery rate. Listed as cytomegalovirus-associated were more than 150 TCR beta chains. Among donors in an Asian-associated ancestry cluster, a later analysis reportedly found fewer N-insertions than the roughly 610-donor mean.

This CDR3 is 16 amino acids long. Germline CDR1 and CDR2: SGHRS and YFSETQ. Trimming pared 0 bases from V and 5 bases from J, leaving 12 bases between. Of note for this clone: Its antigen is unknown. The identical CDR3 is also encoded by other nucleotide sequences in the sample.

PCR amplification relied on 60 Vbeta primers (plus 13 Jbeta primers). The method was immunoSEQ multiplex PCR; TCRdb's version includes in-frame clones alone and lacks a portion of them. The table records about 120,000 clones, around 82% of them present only once. Sequenced sample: PBMCs. The chain carries TRBV5-1 and TRBJ1-6, with D possibly being TRBD1 (5 bases). This receptor was obtained from a woman aged 25 to 39 in good health and CMV-seropositive. DNA for the CDR3: TGCGCCAGCAGCTTGGGGTTCGGGGGGAATAATTCACCCCTCCACTTT. As protein: CASSLGFGGNNSPLHF.